Following are 20 T cell receptor beta chains from one sample sequenced in a study of blood T cells in healthy people across ages. A second PCR, run for 7 to 11 cycles, used a sample-barcoded 5' primer plus a J-beta primer mix. TCRdb re-derived calls from the 5' RACE reads in MiXCR, one entry per CDR3 protein. This table holds just over 1 million distinct CDR3 sequences, over 35% found once. The sequencing input was blood. These receptors were taken from an older woman in good health.

The J gene is TRBJ2-5, the V gene TRBV24-1, with 9 bases matching TRBD1. The tail of the sequence fits TRBJ2-7 better, so the J call may be wrong. Per germline, CDR1 KGHDR and CDR2 SFDVKD. The CDR3 spans 14 residues. CDR3 in DNA: TGTGCCACCAGTAATCCGGGACAGGGTGACGAGCAGTACTTC. Amino acids: CATSNPGQGDEQYF.

The rearrangement uses TRBV5-1 and TRBJ2-6; a possible D gene is TRBD2 (6 bases). The V end was cut by 4 bases, the J end by 6 bases, with 23 bases between. CDR1 SGHRS and CDR2 YFSETQ come from the germline V gene. This CDR3 spans 18 amino acids. CDR3 coding DNA: TGCGCCAGCAGCCTACTACCGCGGGGATGGAGTGAGGCCAACGTCCTGACTTTC. It yields the protein CASSLLPRGWSEANVLTF.

This clonotype was detected only a few times. This chain connects TRBV25-1 to TRBJ1-2; D is possibly TRBD1 (6 bases). V lost 2 bases, J lost 6 bases, and 19 bases lay in between. The germline CDR1 and CDR2 sequences are MGHDK and SYGVNS. The CDR3 consists of 16 residues. The CDR3 reads CASSEMFSEQGDGYTF. CDR3 nucleotides: TGTGCCAGCAGTGAAATGTTCAGCGAACAGGGCGATGGCTACACCTTC.

V and J are TRBV3-1 and TRBJ2-7; D unclear. The length of the CDR3 is 16 residues. Germline V gene sequence: CDR1 LGHDT, CDR2 YNNKEL (reference sequence). V was cut by 2 bases and J by 3 bases, with 17 bases left in between. The CDR3 reads CASSQRTLRMGYEQYF. CDR3 coding DNA: TGTGCCAGCAGCCAACGGACCCTACGGATGGGCTACGAGCAGTACTTC.

This rearrangement joins TRBV5-1 to TRBJ2-3, with D possibly matching TRBD1 (5 bases). From germline, CDR1 is SGHRS and CDR2 YFSETQ. Trimming left V 4 bases short and J 4 bases short, with 13 bases between. The CDR3 sequence is 14 residues long. The CDR3, as DNA: TGCGCCAGCAGCCCCGACCCAGGGTCAGATACGCAGTATTTT. Translation: CASSPDPGSDTQYF.

This sequence joins TRBV20-1 and TRBJ2-3; the D is unclear. CDR1 and CDR2 from the germline V gene are DFQATT and SNEGSKA (reference sequence). This CDR3 has 13 amino acids. The ends were cut back, 7 bases at V and 0 bases at J, with 11 bases in the middle. The CDR3 DNA is TGCAGTGTGGTGGCGGCCAGCACAGATACGCAGTATTTT. It specifies CSVVAASTDTQYF.

In this sample, this clonotype turned up a few times. The V and J genes are TRBV11-2 and TRBJ2-1, with 7 bases identical to TRBD2. V shed 5 bases, J shed 12 bases, and the junction held 19 bases outside the gene matches. The CDR3 has 16 amino acids. The germline CDR1 and CDR2 sequences are SGHAT and FQNNGV. CDR3 DNA sequence: TGTGCCAGCAGCCAGCCGGTGGGACTACACCGCAACGGGCAGTTCTTC. Protein sequence: CASSQPVGLHRNGQFF.

About this clonotype itself: A read error is possible here, since a much larger clone lies one base away. This chain joins TRBV29-1 and TRBJ2-4, with 9 nucleotides matching TRBD1. The J call is uncertain, as TRBJ2-7 better fits the DNA end. This CDR3 region has 13 residues. Germline V gives CDR1 SQVTM, CDR2 ANQGSEA. CDR3 coding DNA: TGCAGCGTTGCACGGACAGGGGCTTACGAGCAGTACTTC. As protein: CSVARTGAYEQYF.

About this clonotype itself: This may be a read error, as it is one base from a much larger clone. V is TRBV7-6 and J is TRBJ2-5, with D possibly matching TRBD1 (5 bases). The germline CDR1 and CDR2 sequences are SGHVS and FNYEAQ. Deletions cut 5 bases from V and 4 bases from J, with 14 bases between. The CDR3 totals 14 residues. DNA of the CDR3: TGTGCCAGCAGCGTAGGGGCCAGCCTAGAGACCCAGTACTTC. Its protein is CASSVGASLETQYF.

About this clonotype itself: The germline gene is not matched at one end of the junction; a read error may be the cause. V usage is TRBV25-1 and J usage is TRBJ2-3, with D unresolved. Per the germline V gene, CDR1 is MGHDK and CDR2 is SYGVNS. This CDR3 is 14 amino acids long. CDR3 sequence reads: CASSYSPEGDMQYF. In DNA, the CDR3 is TGTGCCAGCAGTTATAGTCCTGAAGGAGATATGCAGTATTTT.

The chain employs TRBV7-9 and TRBJ2-1; 13 nucleotides agree with TRBD2. Germline V gene lookup returns CDR1 SEHNR and CDR2 FQNEAQ (reference sequence). With 5 bases clipped from V and 2 bases from J, the junction kept 6 bases outside the gene matches. The CDR3 has 17 residues. The CDR3 region is CASSGRTSGSPYNEQFF. The CDR3 DNA is TGTGCCAGCAGCGGGCGGACTAGCGGGAGCCCCTACAATGAGCAGTTCTTC. The full variable domain, in which reference TRBV7-9 and TRBJ2-1 provide the parts outside the CDR3, is DTGVSQNPRHKITKRGQNVTFRCDPISEHNRLYWYRQTLGQGPEFLTYFQNEAQLEKSRLLSDRFSAERPKGSFSTLEIQRTEQGDSAMYLCASSGRTSGSPYNEQFFGPGTRLTVL.

The V call is TRBV5-1, the J call TRBJ2-7, with D perhaps TRBD1 (7 bases). The CDR3 extends over 15 amino acids. Trimming pared 3 bases from V and 6 bases from J, leaving 19 bases between. Germline V gives CDR1 SGHRS, CDR2 YFSETQ. The CDR3 loop reads CASSSTRQGLGEQYF. The CDR3 coding sequence is TGCGCCAGCAGCTCGACTAGACAGGGCCTCGGCGAGCAGTACTTC.

This clonotype was seen only a few times. V usage is TRBV25-1 and J usage is TRBJ1-5; D is ambiguous. Germline V gene lookup returns CDR1 MGHDK and CDR2 SYGVNS. The CDR3 contains 17 residues. V lost 0 bases, J lost 4 bases, and 16 bases lay in between. CDR3 protein: CASSEYPFNGENQPQHF. The CDR3 coding sequence is TGTGCCAGCAGTGAATATCCCTTTAATGGGGAGAATCAGCCCCAGCATTTT.

The chain links TRBV4-2 to TRBJ1-5; D is unresolved. CDR3 size: 14 residues. The germline gives CDR1 LGHNA, CDR2 YNFKEQ. The germline V and J ends were trimmed by 1 base and 7 bases, with 11 bases remaining between them. CDR3 DNA sequence: TGTGCCAGCAGCCAAGTTGGGTCAGGACAGCCCCAGCATTTT. As protein: CASSQVGSGQPQHF.

The table lists this clonotype with a few counts. The chain carries TRBV29-1 and TRBJ2-1, with 8 bases lining up with TRBD2. The V segment lost 1 base and the J segment 7 bases; nucleotides outside the gene matches: 6. Germline V gene sequence: CDR1 SQVTM, CDR2 ANQGSEA. The CDR3 length is 14 residues. The CDR3 region has the DNA TGCAGCGTTGAAGGGAGGACTAGCAGGAATGAGCAGTTCTTC. This codes for CSVEGRTSRNEQFF.

This chain uses TRBV5-5 with TRBJ2-7; TRBD1 might be the D (6 bases). With 5 bases removed from V and 1 base from J, the gap between germline ends came to 16 bases. CDR1 SGHKS and CDR2 YYEKEE come from the germline V gene (reference sequence). CDR3 length: 15 amino acids. The CDR3 loop is CASSFEGGPSYEQYF. The DNA of the CDR3 is TGTGCCAGCAGTTTTGAAGGGGGACCTTCCTACGAGCAGTACTTC. The variable domain in full, completed from reference TRBV5-5 and TRBJ2-7, reads DAGVTQSPTHLIKTRGQQVTLRCSPISGHKSVSWYQQVLGQGPQFIFQYYEKEERGRGNFPDRFSARQFPNYSSELNVNALLLGDSALYLCASSFEGGPSYEQYFGPGTRLTVT.

The CDR3 DNA sequence: TGTGCCAGCAGTCGGACGCCTCCATCCTATGGCTACACCTTC. It translates to CASSRTPPSYGYTF. The rearrangement joins TRBV28 to TRBJ1-2; D uncertain. V was pared by 5 bases and J by 4 bases, with 14 bases between. CDR3 length equals 14 residues. CDR1 and CDR2 from the germline V gene are MDHEN and SYDVKM.

V is TRBV3-1 and J is TRBJ2-3; 9 positions match TRBD2. The ends lost 3 bases at V and 8 bases at J; junction bases unmatched: 6. Per germline, CDR1 LGHDT and CDR2 YNNKEL (reference sequence). This CDR3 comprises 14 residues. The CDR3 loop is CASSHGGRAGTQYF. In DNA, the CDR3 is TGTGCCAGCAGCCACGGCGGGAGGGCCGGTACGCAGTATTTT.

This clonotype was found a few times. V is TRBV20-1 and J is TRBJ2-5, with D hard to call. V gave up 3 bases and J gave up 1 base, with 9 bases separating them. The CDR3 spans 13 residues. Germline CDR1 reads DFQATT; CDR2 reads SNEGSKA (reference sequence). CDR3 in amino acids: CSASPGTQETQYF. CDR3 nucleotide sequence: TGCAGTGCTAGCCCTGGAACCCAAGAGACCCAGTACTTC.

The V gene is TRBV5-1, the J gene TRBJ2-1; maybe TRBD2 (6 bases). Trimming cost V 5 bases and J 5 bases, with 14 bases left between them. This CDR3 comprises 14 residues. Germline V gene sequence: CDR1 SGHRS, CDR2 YFSETQ. The CDR3 DNA sequence: TGCGCCAGCAGTACGGGACTCCTCGACAATGAGCAGTTCTTC. It translates to CASSTGLLDNEQFF.